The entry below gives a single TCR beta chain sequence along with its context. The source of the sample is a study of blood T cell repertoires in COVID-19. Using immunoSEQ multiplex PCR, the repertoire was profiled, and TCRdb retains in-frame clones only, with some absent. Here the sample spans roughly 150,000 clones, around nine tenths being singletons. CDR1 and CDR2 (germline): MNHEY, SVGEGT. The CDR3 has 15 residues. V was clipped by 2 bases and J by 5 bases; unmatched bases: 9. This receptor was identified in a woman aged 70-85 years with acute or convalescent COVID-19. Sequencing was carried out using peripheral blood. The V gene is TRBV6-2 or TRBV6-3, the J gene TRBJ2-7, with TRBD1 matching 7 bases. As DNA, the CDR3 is TGTGCCAGCAGTTACGAGCCTGACAGGGCCCACGAGCAGTACTTC. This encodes CASSYEPDRAHEQYF.